Here is one T cell receptor (beta chain) with its context. Its specific antigen is unknown. Base qualities are not at hand, and no much larger clone is one base apart. This sample stems from a study of blood T cell repertoires in COVID-19 (TCRdb year 2020). Study-level background: Samples from collaborators originated in the United States, Italy and Spain and spanned both the acute and convalescent phases of COVID-19. A de-identified subject ID, COVID-19 status, age in years and sex were almost always included in the sample metadata. A freely available public database, intended as a resource for researchers studying the immune response to SARS-CoV-2, is where the repertoires were released. Where available, HLA class I and class II types were taken from metadata supplied by the sample provider and were not determined by assay-based typing. The material from the prospective study consisted of cDNA or gDNA derived from T cells, B-cell-depleted T cells, or PBMCs. Deeply sampled blood TCRbeta repertoires from subjects exposed to, actively infected with, or recovered from COVID-19 were included in the dataset. Samples came from the ongoing ImmuneRACE study (first 160 participants) plus 1,254 subjects from 6 global collaborators. On the study overall, not on this receptor specifically: Clinical and demographic metadata were provided uncurated, with the amount varying by source and participant.

At one collaborating source in Seattle, patients were enrolled during active infection and were followed longitudinally through the course of disease. Each collaborating institution followed its own protocols to collect whole blood in K2EDTA tubes. Collaborator samples were shipped for TCRbeta analysis as frozen whole blood, isolated PBMCs, or DNA extracted from either sample type. The immunoSEQ Assay, a bias-controlled multiplex PCR, was used to amplify TCRbeta CDR3 regions from genomic DNA. The original pipeline was this. The number of nucleated cells in each sample was estimated by amplification of reference gene primers within the assay. To quantify the absolute abundance of each unique TCRbeta CDR3 rearrangement, sequence reads were collapsed and filtered. For each sample, productive Simpson clonality was calculated as the square root of Simpson's diversity index over productive rearrangements. This immuneACCESS table, as held by TCRdb, lists in-frame sequences with V and J called but not all clones. Of the missing ones, under half trace to an unresolved V gene in checked studies; the others have no known cause. The D gene and trimming were derived from the DNA, and the V and J assignments and clone size from that table. For this sample the table gives about 170,000 clones, of which 84% were detected only once. About 14% of the sample lies in the top ten.

The origin of this receptor is a woman aged 70-85 years with COVID-19, enrolled during active disease. The sequenced sample consisted of peripheral blood.

CDR3 protein: CASSFEGVTGELFF. The nucleotides are TGTGCCAGCAGCTTCGAGGGGGTCACCGGGGAGCTGTTTTTT. Recombination linked TRBV11-2 to TRBJ2-2; TRBD1 might be the D gene, on 6 matching bases. V was cut back by 3 bases and J by 4 bases, leaving a gap of 9 bases between them. Inclusive of the bounding cysteine and phenylalanine, the CDR3 is 14 residues long. This entry keeps only the CDR3 DNA: 42 bases, framed from base 1. As encoded in the germline V gene, CDR1 is SGHAT while CDR2 is FQNNGV.